The 19 T cell receptor beta chains in this list originate from one sample, sequenced in a study of beta chain features in type 1 diabetes. Since all of the isolated RNA was reverse transcribed, expressed TCRB transcripts were what got sequenced. Clones were read by immunoSEQ multiplex PCR, and TCRdb kept only the in-frame ones, dropping some. The sample consists of some 900,000 clones, roughly 15% of them appearing once. The specimen was naive CD4+ T cells from blood. These receptors all come from a woman younger than 30 in good health.

The chain recombines TRBV7-8 with TRBJ2-7, with TRBD2 identical over 8 bases. Germline loops: CDR1 SGHVS, CDR2 FQNEAQ. The CDR3 runs 17 residues. V lost 1 base and J lost 3; bases outside the gene matches: 11. The chain's CDR3 is CASSLGRTSPTYYEQYF. As DNA, the CDR3 is TGTGCCAGCAGCTTAGGTCGGACTAGCCCTACTTACTACGAGCAGTACTTC.

Remarks on this clone: Different DNA sequences within this sample yield the same CDR3. As DNA, the CDR3 is TGTGCCAGCAGCTTGGCTAGCGGCACAGATACGCAGTATTTT. It yields the protein CASSLASGTDTQYF. The genes are TRBV7-2 and TRBJ2-3; D is perhaps TRBD2 (6 bases). Trimming pared 3 bases from V and 1 base from J, leaving 8 bases between. CDR3 size: 14 residues. CDR1 SGHTA and CDR2 FQGNSA come from the germline V gene.

This clone was counted only a few times. The chain combines TRBV4-2 with TRBJ2-1; maybe TRBD2 (5 bases). This CDR3 contains 16 residues. The germline V gene encodes CDR1 LGHNA and CDR2 YNFKEQ. Trimming took off 1 base at V and 0 bases at J, with 10 bases between the two ends. This chain's CDR3 is CASSQGAGASYNEQFF. In DNA form, the CDR3 reads TGTGCCAGCAGCCAAGGGGCGGGCGCCTCCTACAATGAGCAGTTCTTC.

The V and J genes are TRBV6-4 and TRBJ2-2; 7 bases agree with TRBD1. This CDR3 is built from 14 residues. The germline V gene has CDR1 MRHNA and CDR2 SNTAGT. V lost 8 bases to trimming and J lost 4 bases; unmatched junction nucleotides: 7. The CDR3 DNA follows: TGTGCCAGCTCGGGACAGCATGCCACCGGGGAGCTGTTTTTT. Encoded protein: CASSGQHATGELFF.

V and J are TRBV9 and TRBJ2-7; 10 nucleotides line up with TRBD2. CDR3 length equals 15 residues. J lost 3 bases, V lost 4 bases, and 7 bases had no gene match. Per germline, CDR1 SGDLS and CDR2 YYNGEE. CDR3 region: CASSPVAGGLYEQYF. CDR3 sequence (DNA): TGTGCCAGCAGCCCGGTAGCGGGAGGCCTCTACGAGCAGTACTTC.

This sequence joins TRBV2 and TRBJ2-5; D might be TRBD1 (7 bases). Trimming shortened V by 6 bases and J by 1 base, and 18 bases separated the two germline ends. Per germline, CDR1 SNHLY and CDR2 FYNNEI. The CDR3 covers 16 residues. The CDR3 nucleotides are TGTGCCAGCAGCGGACTACAGGGGTCGGTCCAAGAGACCCAGTACTTC. Protein: CASSGLQGSVQETQYF.

This clone was picked up a small number of times. This chain uses TRBV6-5 with TRBJ2-7; D ambiguous. Trimming left V 5 bases short and J 0 bases short, with 14 bases between. This CDR3 has 15 amino acids. Germline V gene data show CDR1 as MNHEY and CDR2 as SVGAGI. CDR3 in DNA: TGTGCCAGCAGTCCTCATGCGAGAACCTCCTACGAGCAGTACTTC. Amino acids: CASSPHARTSYEQYF.

This clone was observed a handful of times. This chain joins TRBV27 and TRBJ2-1, with TRBD2 identical over 10 bases. V dropped 3 bases and J dropped 3; count of bases not matched to a gene: 14. The germline gives CDR1 MNHEY, CDR2 SMNVEV (reference sequence). This CDR3 has 19 residues. The DNA of the CDR3 is TGTGCCAGCAGTTTTCGTAGGCGGCTAGCGGGAGCCGGCTACAATGAGCAGTTCTTC. Protein product: CASSFRRRLAGAGYNEQFF.

This clone was seen only a few times. This CDR3 is also generated by other DNA sequences in the sample. The chain uses TRBV7-8 and TRBJ2-5; possibly TRBD2 for D (5 bases). The germline CDR1 and CDR2 sequences are SGHVS and FQNEAQ. The CDR3 spans 14 residues. Deletions cut 5 bases from V and 1 base from J, with 11 bases between. The CDR3 coding sequence is TGTGCCAGCAGCCTTAGGACTGCCCAAGAGACCCAGTACTTC. It codes for CASSLRTAQETQYF.

This chain links TRBV7-2 with TRBJ2-2; D may be TRBD2 (6 bases). Trimming took 5 bases from V and 5 from J, leaving 15 bases between them. Germline-derived CDR1 and CDR2 are SGHTA and FQGNSA. The CDR3 totals 15 residues. Here the CDR3 reads CASSPETSTTGELFF. The CDR3 DNA is TGTGCCAGCAGCCCGGAGACTAGTACAACCGGGGAGCTGTTTTTT. The complete variable domain, with remaining parts taken from reference TRBV7-2 and TRBJ2-2, reads GAGVSQSPSNKVTEKGKDVELRCDPISGHTALYWYRQSLGQGLEFLIYFQGNSAPDKSGLPSDRFSAERTGGSVSTLTIQRTQQEDSAVYLCASSPETSTTGELFFGEGSRLTVL.

This clone was seen more than once but under ten times. The gene calls are TRBV11-2 and TRBJ1-5; D uncertain. Germline CDR1 SGHAT, CDR2 FQNNGV. V lost 1 base and J 2 bases, leaving 6 bases between the germline ends. This CDR3 has 14 residues. The CDR3 coding sequence is TGTGCCAGCAGCTTAGGGCCCCGCAATCAGCCCCAGCATTTT. The encoded protein is CASSLGPRNQPQHF.

Only a few counts were recorded for this clone. The V and J genes are TRBV7-2 and TRBJ2-3; D gene ambiguous. The CDR3 has 13 amino acids. Germline V lookup: CDR1 SGHTA, CDR2 FQGNSA. V was pared by 3 bases and J by 6 bases, with 10 bases between. The CDR3 sequence: CASSLAMGDTQYF. In DNA form, the CDR3 reads TGTGCCAGCAGCTTGGCGATGGGGGATACGCAGTATTTT.

The J gene is TRBJ2-7, the V gene TRBV7-9, with D perhaps TRBD2 (6 bases). V shed 5 bases and J shed 5 bases, with 16 bases lying between them. Germline-derived CDR1 and CDR2 are SEHNR and FQNEAQ (reference sequence). CDR3 length equals 14 residues. The CDR3 bases are TGTGCCAGCAGCCCCCGGGCGGGGAACAACGAGCAGTACTTC. Translated: CASSPRAGNNEQYF.

The chain is built from TRBV5-1 and TRBJ2-5; 8 bases match TRBD1. The CDR3 contains 15 residues. The V gene's germline CDR1 is SGHRS and CDR2 YFSETQ. V was clipped by 3 bases and J by 10 bases; unmatched bases: 14. The CDR3 DNA is TGCGCCAGCAGCTCAGGGACAGGCCTCCCCGGAGACCAGTACTTC. Protein: CASSSGTGLPGDQYF. The complete variable domain, with remaining parts taken from reference TRBV5-1 and TRBJ2-5, reads KAGVTQTPRYLIKTRGQQVTLSCSPISGHRSVSWYQQTPGQGLQFLFEYFSETQRNKGNFPGRFSGRQFSNSRSEMNVSTLELGDSALYLCASSSGTGLPGDQYFGPGTRLLVL.

The V and J genes are TRBV18 and TRBJ1-1; D is perhaps TRBD1 (5 bases). The CDR3 consists of 14 residues. V was shortened by 4 bases and J by 2 bases, with 11 bases between the two germline ends. The V gene's germline CDR1 is KGHSH and CDR2 LQKENI. The CDR3 protein is CASSRPGLNTEAFF. The CDR3 DNA reads TGTGCCAGCTCACGGCCGGGACTAAACACTGAAGCTTTCTTT.

This clone turned up a few times. The same CDR3 can be traced to other DNA sequences in this sample. The chain is built from TRBV20-1 and TRBJ2-5; D remains unclear. Germline CDR1 is DFQATT and CDR2 is SNEGSKA (reference sequence). The CDR3 consists of 10 residues. V was pared by 1 base and J by 4 bases, with 1 base between. The CDR3 bases are TGCAGTGCTAGAGGAGAGACCCAGTACTTC. Translated: CSARGETQYF.

This clone came up a few times. The rearrangement uses TRBV5-1 and TRBJ2-2; possible D gene TRBD1, 5 bases. The V and J ends lost 0 bases and 1 base respectively, with 10 bases between them. From germline, CDR1 is SGHRS and CDR2 YFSETQ. The CDR3 sequence is 16 residues long. The CDR3 region is CASSLDLGQNTGELFF. The CDR3, as DNA: TGCGCCAGCAGCTTGGATCTCGGACAGAACACCGGGGAGCTGTTTTTT.

V gene TRBV6-5 combines with J gene TRBJ1-2; 7 bases are shared with TRBD1. CDR1 MNHEY and CDR2 SVGAGI come from the germline V gene. V lost 5 bases and J lost 4; bases outside the gene matches: 7. This CDR3 is built from 14 residues. In DNA form, the CDR3 reads TGTGCCAGCAGTACCCCGGGACAGTTCTATGGCTACACCTTC. It codes for CASSTPGQFYGYTF.

There are a few counts of this clone. The CDR3 DNA follows: TGTGCCAGAGACCCGCCGGATCCCCGCCGGGAGCAGTACTTC. This encodes CARDPPDPRREQYF. The chain carries TRBV7-5 and TRBJ2-7. TRBV7-5 is shown as a pseudogene. The CDR3 extends over 14 amino acids.